This T cell receptor beta chain was captured by sequencing in a study of T-cell memory formation after mild COVID-19. Only a few counts were recorded for this clonotype. The CDR3 extends over 11 amino acids. V dropped 4 bases and J dropped 3 bases, with 3 bases sitting between them. One entry per CDR3 protein results from TCRdb running MiXCR on the 5' RACE reads. The sample lists around 47,000 distinct CDR3 sequences, 8% to 10% occurring once. The TCR was taken from an adult woman who had mild COVID-19 (a few samples of this study predate the infection). Cell type and time point are not known. V gene TRBV12-3 or TRBV12-4 combines with J gene TRBJ1-2; D ambiguous. Input material: PBMCs or a T cell subset sorted from them (not recorded which). The CDR3 sequence: CASSWDYGYTF. The DNA for the CDR3 is TGTGCCAGCAGTTGGGACTATGGCTACACCTTC.